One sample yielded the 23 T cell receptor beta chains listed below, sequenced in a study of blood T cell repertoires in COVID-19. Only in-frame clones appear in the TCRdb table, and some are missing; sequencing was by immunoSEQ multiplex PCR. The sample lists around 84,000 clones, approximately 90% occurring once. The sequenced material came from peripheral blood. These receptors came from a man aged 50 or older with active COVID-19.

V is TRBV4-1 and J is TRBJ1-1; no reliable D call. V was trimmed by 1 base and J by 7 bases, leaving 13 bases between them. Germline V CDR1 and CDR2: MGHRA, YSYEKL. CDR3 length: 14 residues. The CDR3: CASSQVWENLEAFF. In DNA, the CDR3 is TGCGCCAGCAGCCAAGTTTGGGAGAACCTTGAAGCTTTCTTT.

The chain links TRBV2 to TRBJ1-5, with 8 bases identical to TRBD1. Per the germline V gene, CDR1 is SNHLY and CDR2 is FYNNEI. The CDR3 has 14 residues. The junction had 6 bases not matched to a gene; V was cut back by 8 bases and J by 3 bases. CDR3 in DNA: TGTGCCAGCTGTTTGGACAGGGACAATCAGCCCCAGCATTTT. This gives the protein CASCLDRDNQPQHF.

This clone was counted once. DNA of the CDR3: TGTGCCAGCAGTTTATCCCCCGGGAGTGGGATTTCGGTGTGGAACACTGAAGCTTTCTTT. It encodes CASSLSPGSGISVWNTEAFF. The chain joins TRBV27 to TRBJ1-1; no clear D. V lost 0 bases and J lost 1, with 24 bases in between. From germline, CDR1 is MNHEY and CDR2 SMNVEV (reference sequence). This CDR3 region has 20 residues.

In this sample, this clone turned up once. The CDR3 coding sequence is TGTGCCAGCAGCGGAACAGGGGAAGAGACCCAGTACTTC. Protein sequence: CASSGTGEETQYF. This chain connects TRBV5-4 to TRBJ2-5; TRBD1 matches 7 bases. V was pared by 4 bases and J by 3 bases, with 3 bases of the junction left unmatched. The CDR3 has 13 amino acids. Germline V gene data show CDR1 as SGHNT and CDR2 as YYREEE (reference sequence).

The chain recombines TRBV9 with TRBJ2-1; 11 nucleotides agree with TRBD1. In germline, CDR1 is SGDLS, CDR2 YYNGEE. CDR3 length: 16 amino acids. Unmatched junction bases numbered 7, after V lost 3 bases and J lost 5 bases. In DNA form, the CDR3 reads TGTGCCAGCAGCGCGGGACAGGGGGGATGGAACAATGAGCAGTTCTTC. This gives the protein CASSAGQGGWNNEQFF.

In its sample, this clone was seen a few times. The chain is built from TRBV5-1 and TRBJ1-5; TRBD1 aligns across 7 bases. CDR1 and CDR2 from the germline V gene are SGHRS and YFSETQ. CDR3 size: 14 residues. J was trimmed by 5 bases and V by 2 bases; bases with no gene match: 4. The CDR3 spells CASSFGQGDQPQHF. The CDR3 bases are TGCGCCAGCAGCTTTGGGCAGGGGGATCAGCCCCAGCATTTT.

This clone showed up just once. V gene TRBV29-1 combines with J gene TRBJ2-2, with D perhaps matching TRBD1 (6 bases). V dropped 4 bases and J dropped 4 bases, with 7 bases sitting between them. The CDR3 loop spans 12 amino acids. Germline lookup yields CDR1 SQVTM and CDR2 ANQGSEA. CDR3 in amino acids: CSVGQATGELFF. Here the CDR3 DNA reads TGCAGCGTTGGACAGGCCACCGGGGAGCTGTTTTTT.

This CDR3 reads CASSTLGTGVGDTQYF. The CDR3 nucleotides read TGTGCCAGCAGTACGCTGGGGACAGGGGTTGGAGATACGCAGTATTTT. The rearrangement links TRBV28 to TRBJ2-3, with 10 positions matching TRBD1. CDR1 is MDHEN, CDR2 SYDVKM, per germline. V lost 5 bases and J lost 5; bases outside the gene matches: 10. The CDR3 runs to 16 residues.

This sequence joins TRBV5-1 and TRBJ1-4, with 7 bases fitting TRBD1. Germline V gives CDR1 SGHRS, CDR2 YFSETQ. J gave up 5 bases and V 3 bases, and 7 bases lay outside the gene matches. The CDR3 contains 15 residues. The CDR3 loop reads CASSSRQGVNEKLFF. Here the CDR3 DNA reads TGCGCCAGCAGCTCCCGACAGGGAGTAAATGAAAAACTGTTTTTT. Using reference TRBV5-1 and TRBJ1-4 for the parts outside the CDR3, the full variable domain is KAGVTQTPRYLIKTRGQQVTLSCSPISGHRSVSWYQQTPGQGLQFLFEYFSETQRNKGNFPGRFSGRQFSNSRSEMNVSTLELGDSALYLCASSSRQGVNEKLFFGSGTQLSVL.

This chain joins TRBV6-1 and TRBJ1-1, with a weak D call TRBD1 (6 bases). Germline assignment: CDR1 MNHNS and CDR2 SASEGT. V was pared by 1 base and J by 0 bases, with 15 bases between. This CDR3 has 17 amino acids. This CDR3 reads CASSEGRTVKLNTEAFF. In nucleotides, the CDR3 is TGTGCCAGCAGTGAAGGGCGGACAGTAAAGCTGAACACTGAAGCTTTCTTT.

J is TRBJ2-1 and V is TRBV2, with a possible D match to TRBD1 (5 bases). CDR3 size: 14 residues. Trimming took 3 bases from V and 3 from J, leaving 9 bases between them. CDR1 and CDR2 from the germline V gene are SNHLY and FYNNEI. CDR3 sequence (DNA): TGTGCCAGCAGTGATCAGGGTTTCTACAATGAGCAGTTCTTC. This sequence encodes CASSDQGFYNEQFF.

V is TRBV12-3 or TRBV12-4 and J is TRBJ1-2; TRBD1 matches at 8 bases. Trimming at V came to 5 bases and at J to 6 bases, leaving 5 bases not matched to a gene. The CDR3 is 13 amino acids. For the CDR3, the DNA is TGTGCCAGCAGTGCCGGGGGACAGGATGGCTACACCTTC. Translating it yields CASSAGGQDGYTF.

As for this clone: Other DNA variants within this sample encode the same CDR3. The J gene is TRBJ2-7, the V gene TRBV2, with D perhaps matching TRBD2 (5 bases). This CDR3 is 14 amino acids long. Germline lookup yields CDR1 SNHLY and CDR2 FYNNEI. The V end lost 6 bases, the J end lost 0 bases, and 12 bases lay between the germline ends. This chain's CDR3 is CASRERVSSYEQYF. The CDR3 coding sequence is TGTGCCAGCAGGGAGAGGGTGAGCTCCTACGAGCAGTACTTC.

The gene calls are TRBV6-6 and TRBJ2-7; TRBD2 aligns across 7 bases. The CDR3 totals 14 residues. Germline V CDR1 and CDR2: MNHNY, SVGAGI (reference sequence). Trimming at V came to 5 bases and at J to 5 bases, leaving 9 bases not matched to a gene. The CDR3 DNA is TGTGCCAGCAGTCCCCGCGGCGGGAGCAACGAGCAGTACTTC. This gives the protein CASSPRGGSNEQYF.

The CDR3 loop reads CASSYAGQPTYEQYF. The CDR3, as DNA: TGTGCCAGCAGCTACGCGGGACAGCCAACCTACGAGCAGTACTTC. The chain joins TRBV6-6 to TRBJ2-7; TRBD1 might be the D (7 bases). Deletions cut 6 bases from V and 2 bases from J, with 17 bases between. This CDR3 region has 15 residues. Germline V gene sequence: CDR1 MNHNY, CDR2 SVGAGI (reference sequence).

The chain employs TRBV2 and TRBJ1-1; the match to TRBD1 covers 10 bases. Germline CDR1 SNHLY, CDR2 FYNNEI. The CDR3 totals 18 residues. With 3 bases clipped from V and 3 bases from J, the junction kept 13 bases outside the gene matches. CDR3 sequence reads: CASSEGFDRGQRDTEAFF. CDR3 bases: TGTGCCAGCAGTGAGGGGTTTGACAGGGGGCAGAGGGACACTGAAGCTTTCTTT.

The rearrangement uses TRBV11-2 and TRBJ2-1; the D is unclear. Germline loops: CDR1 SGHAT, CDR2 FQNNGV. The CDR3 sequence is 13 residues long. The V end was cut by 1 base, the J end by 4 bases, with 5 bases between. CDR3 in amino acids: CASSLVPYNEQFF. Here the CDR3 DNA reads TGTGCCAGCAGCTTAGTTCCGTACAATGAGCAGTTCTTC.

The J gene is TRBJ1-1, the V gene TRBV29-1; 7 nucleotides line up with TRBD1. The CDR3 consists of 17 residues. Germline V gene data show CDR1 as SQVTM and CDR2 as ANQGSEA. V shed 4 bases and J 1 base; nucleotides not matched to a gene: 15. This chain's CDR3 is CSVAPNKRQGRNTEAFF. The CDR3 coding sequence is TGCAGCGTTGCGCCCAATAAGAGACAGGGCCGGAACACTGAAGCTTTCTTT.

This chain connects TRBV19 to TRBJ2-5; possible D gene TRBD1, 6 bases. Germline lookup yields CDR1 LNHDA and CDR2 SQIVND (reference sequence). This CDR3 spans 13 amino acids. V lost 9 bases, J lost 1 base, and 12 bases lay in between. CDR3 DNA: TGTGCCAGCGGTAGGACAGTCCAAGAGACCCAGTACTTC. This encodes CASGRTVQETQYF.

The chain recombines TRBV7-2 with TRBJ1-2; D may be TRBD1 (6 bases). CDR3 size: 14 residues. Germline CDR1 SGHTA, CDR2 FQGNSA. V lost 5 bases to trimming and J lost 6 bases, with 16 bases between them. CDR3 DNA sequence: TGTGCCAGCAGCCGGGGGGACATAAATAATGGCTACACCTTC. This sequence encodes CASSRGDINNGYTF. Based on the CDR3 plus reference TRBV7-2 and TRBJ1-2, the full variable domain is GAGVSQSPSNKVTEKGKDVELRCDPISGHTALYWYRQSLGQGLEFLIYFQGNSAPDKSGLPSDRFSAERTGGSVSTLTIQRTQQEDSAVYLCASSRGDINNGYTFGSGTRLTVV.

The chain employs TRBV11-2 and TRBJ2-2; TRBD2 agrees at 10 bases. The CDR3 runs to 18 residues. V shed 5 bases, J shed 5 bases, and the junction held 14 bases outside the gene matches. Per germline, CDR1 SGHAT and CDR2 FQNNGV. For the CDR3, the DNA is TGTGCCAGCAGCCCCGGCCTAGCGGGAGTCCCGCGAACCGGGGAGCTGTTTTTT. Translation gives CASSPGLAGVPRTGELFF.

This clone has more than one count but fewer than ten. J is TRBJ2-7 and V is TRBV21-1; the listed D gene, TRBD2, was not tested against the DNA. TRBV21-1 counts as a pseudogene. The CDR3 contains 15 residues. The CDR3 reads CASSDLAGDFYEQYF. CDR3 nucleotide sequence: TGTGCCAGCAGCGACCTAGCGGGAGATTTCTACGAGCAGTACTTC.

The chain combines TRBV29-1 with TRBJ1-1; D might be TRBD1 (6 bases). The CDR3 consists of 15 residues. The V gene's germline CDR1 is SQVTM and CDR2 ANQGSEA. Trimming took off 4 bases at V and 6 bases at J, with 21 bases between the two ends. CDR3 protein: CSVGTGGTSVPEAFF. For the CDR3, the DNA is TGCAGCGTTGGGACTGGGGGCACGTCGGTCCCTGAAGCTTTCTTT.